The entry that follows covers one TCR beta chain sequence. This entry belongs to a study of blood T cells in healthy people across ages. Trimming removed 7 bases from V and 5 bases from J, with 13 bases in between. The CDR3 is made up of 13 amino acids. Per the germline V gene, CDR1 is KGHDR and CDR2 is SFDVKD. A sample-barcoded 5' primer and a J-beta primer mix were used in a second PCR of roughly 7 to 11 cycles. TCRdb itself ran the 5' RACE reads through MiXCR, one entry per CDR3 protein. Counted here are approximately 960,000 distinct CDR3 sequences, 29% occurring once; the ten biggest clones make up 10%. These sequences were also reported in another study, on T cells of mothers and their children.

The clonotype comes from a woman aged 40-49 years in good health. V and J are TRBV24-1 and TRBJ2-5; D is undetermined. Sequenced sample: blood. The CDR3, as DNA: TGTGCCACCAGGGGATGGTCGAGGGAGACCCAGTACTTC. Translated, it gives CATRGWSRETQYF.